Listed below are T cell receptor beta chains from one sample, sequenced in a study of blood T cell repertoires in COVID-19. Here immunoSEQ multiplex PCR was the method, and the copy in TCRdb shows in-frame clones only, minus some. The data hold a few hundred thousand clones, with over 75% observed a single time. Material for sequencing was PBMCs or T cells enriched from blood (not recorded which). These receptors were collected from a middle-aged woman who had recovered from COVID-19. CDR3s include the opening cysteine and the closing phenylalanine or tryptophan. Fields, in order: clone size, D gene, V gene, J gene, CDR3 protein, CDR3 DNA. The D gene is left open where the match is weak. The size of a clone is reported for some rows only, either as once, few or many, or as a class for expanded clones.

-,-,TRBV19,TRBJ2-7,CASSTSGLPSYEQYF,TGTGCCAGTAGTACCTCGGGACTGCCCTCCTACGAGCAGTACTTC
-,-,TRBV5-4,TRBJ2-3,CASSPVSVHSTDTQYF,TGTGCCAGCAGCCCGGTCAGCGTACATAGCACAGATACGCAGTATTTT
once,-,TRBV7-9,TRBJ1-1,CASRSRGGFTEAFF,TGTGCCAGCAGGTCCCGGGGAGGGTTCACTGAAGCTTTCTTT
-,TRBD1,TRBV4-1,TRBJ1-1,CASSQHATGVDTEAFF,TGCGCCAGCAGCCAACATGCGACAGGGGTGGACACTGAAGCTTTCTTT
few,TRBD2,TRBV4-3,TRBJ2-2,CASSQDRGVPTGELFF,TGCGCCAGCAGCCAAGATCGGGGGGTCCCCACCGGGGAGCTGTTTTTT
-,-,TRBV5-1,TRBJ1-6,CASSLGGGRDSPLHF,TGCGCCAGCAGCTTGGGTGGGGGCAGAGATTCACCCCTCCACTTT
-,TRBD1,TRBV3-1/TRBV3-2,TRBJ2-7,CASSATGGGEQYF,TGTGCCAGCAGCGCGACAGGGGGAGGAGAGCAGTACTTC
-,-,TRBV6-5,TRBJ2-5,CASSYLRDRREETQYF,TGTGCCAGCAGTTACTTACGGGACAGACGGGAGGAGACCCAGTACTTC
-,-,TRBV7-6,TRBJ1-6,CASSRVPTGLGSPLHF,TGTGCCAGCAGTCGAGTCCCGACAGGCCTGGGTTCACCCCTCCACTTT
-,TRBD2,TRBV9,TRBJ2-5,CASSGSGPQETQYF,TGTGCCAGCAGCGGTAGCGGGCCACAAGAGACCCAGTACTTC
-,-,TRBV5-4,TRBJ2-3,CASSFAGGTSTDTQYF,TGTGCCAGCAGCTTTGCCGGGGGTACTAGCACAGATACGCAGTATTTT
-,TRBD2,TRBV28,TRBJ2-5,CASSLRRERATQYF,TGTGCCAGCAGTTTAAGGCGGGAGAGGGCGACCCAGTACTTC
-,TRBD1,TRBV11-3,TRBJ2-1,CASGWTGTGGEEQFF,TGTGCCAGCGGGTGGACCGGGACAGGGGGCGAAGAGCAGTTCTTC